This is a list of T cell receptor beta chains from one sample in a study of blood T cell repertoires in COVID-19. Repertoires were generated with immunoSEQ multiplex PCR, while TCRdb's copy carries only in-frame clones and drops some. The table shows about 260,000 clones, with about 85% occurring only once. Sequenced sample: peripheral blood. The receptors originated from a human donor in a cohort sampled during active COVID-19. The conserved cysteine and the conserved F or W are not part of the CDR3 here. Each record gives: V gene, D gene, CDR3 protein. The D gene is left open where the match is weak.

v_call: TRBV15
d_call: .
cdr3_aa: ATRQSSPYNEQF

v_call: TRBV18
d_call: .
cdr3_aa: ASSPLPGLSNQPQH

v_call: TRBV5-4
d_call: .
cdr3_aa: ASSLIGDTQY

v_call: TRBV6-1
d_call: .
cdr3_aa: ASSEGGTDYEQY

v_call: TRBV6-5
d_call: .
cdr3_aa: ASSKKGGENSPLH

v_call: TRBV19
d_call: .
cdr3_aa: ATTDTRSGNEKLF

v_call: TRBV14
d_call: .
cdr3_aa: ASSQGLPSNQPQH

v_call: TRBV5-8
d_call: .
cdr3_aa: ASSRHLSGANVLT

v_call: TRBV4-1
d_call: .
cdr3_aa: ASSQASGASTRGEQY

v_call: TRBV19
d_call: .
cdr3_aa: ASGQGMMKTQY

v_call: TRBV19
d_call: .
cdr3_aa: ASSKRAPPNEQF

v_call: TRBV5-1
d_call: TRBD2
cdr3_aa: ASSFSGRNTGELF

v_call: TRBV15
d_call: TRBD1
cdr3_aa: ATSRQPNRGRETQY

v_call: TRBV6-5
d_call: TRBD1
cdr3_aa: ASSYNRGNYGYT

v_call: TRBV15
d_call: TRBD2
cdr3_aa: ATSAWEGRETQY

v_call: TRBV30
d_call: .
cdr3_aa: AWSVQRGETQY

v_call: TRBV3-1/TRBV3-2
d_call: .
cdr3_aa: ASSVRGRGLGNYGYT

v_call: TRBV28
d_call: TRBD1
cdr3_aa: ASSFGTGTYEQY

v_call: TRBV27
d_call: .
cdr3_aa: ASSLYDGGAYEQY

v_call: TRBV9
d_call: TRBD2
cdr3_aa: ASSEGLAGLRNEQF

v_call: TRBV13
d_call: .
cdr3_aa: ASSLVVSWETQY

v_call: TRBV28
d_call: .
cdr3_aa: ASRADGYT

v_call: TRBV6-2/TRBV6-3
d_call: TRBD2
cdr3_aa: ASSHGAGGETQY

v_call: TRBV10-3
d_call: .
cdr3_aa: AISAPGASGNYEQY

v_call: TRBV6-5
d_call: TRBD2
cdr3_aa: ASRGLATNNEQF

v_call: TRBV7-9
d_call: TRBD1
cdr3_aa: ASSGQGYSPLH

v_call: TRBV2
d_call: .
cdr3_aa: ASSVGEGRNEKLF

v_call: TRBV5-1
d_call: TRBD2
cdr3_aa: ASMPGGQETQY

v_call: TRBV4-3
d_call: .
cdr3_aa: ASSQDEQESDTDTQY

v_call: TRBV24-1
d_call: TRBD1
cdr3_aa: ATSDDRGLGAF

v_call: TRBV28
d_call: TRBD2
cdr3_aa: ASTFGSGRVGDTQY